The rows below give T cell receptor beta chains drawn from one sample of a study of beta chain features in type 1 diabetes. Sequencing was performed with immunoSEQ multiplex PCR; in TCRdb, only in-frame clones are kept and a portion is missing. This table holds a few hundred thousand clones, roughly 20% found once. Material for sequencing was naive CD4+ T cells from blood. The source is a woman between 40 and 50 years old with type 1 diabetes. Each CDR3 is given with its conserved first and last residue. D genes are given only for firm matches. Not all rows give a size; the values are once, few, many and, for expanded clones, a class.

clone size	V gene	J gene	D gene	CDR3 protein	CDR3 DNA
few	TRBV7-9	TRBJ2-7	TRBD1	CASSLTGGTYEQYF	TGTGCCAGCAGCTTAACAGGGGGAACCTACGAGCAGTACTTC
few	TRBV29-1	TRBJ2-2	-	CSVPRGTNTGELFF	TGCAGCGTCCCCCGGGGGACGAACACCGGGGAGCTGTTTTTT
-	TRBV11-3	TRBJ2-1	TRBD1	CASSRQGGVHEQFF	TGTGCCAGCAGCCGACAGGGTGGGGTCCATGAGCAGTTCTTC
few	TRBV30	TRBJ1-5	TRBD1	CAWSGTDYQPQHF	TGTGCCTGGAGCGGGACAGATTATCAGCCCCAGCATTTT
-	TRBV18	TRBJ2-7	-	CASSPPGHYEQYF	TGTGCCAGCTCACCTCCGGGACATTACGAGCAGTACTTC
-	TRBV7-8	TRBJ2-3	TRBD2	CASSSQLAGGDTQYF	TGTGCCAGCAGCTCCCAACTAGCGGGGGGGGATACGCAGTATTTT
few	TRBV4-3	TRBJ2-7	-	CASSQESPSYEQYF	TGCGCCAGCAGCCAAGAAAGCCCCTCCTACGAGCAGTACTTC
-	TRBV5-4	TRBJ2-1	-	CASSSTSLEQFF	TGTGCCAGCAGCTCCACTAGCCTTGAGCAGTTCTTC
few	TRBV7-2	TRBJ1-1	-	CASTETGGAFF	TGTGCCAGCACCGAGACAGGCGGAGCTTTCTTT
-	TRBV15	TRBJ1-2	TRBD1	CATSSVLGQGYGYTF	TGTGCCACCAGCAGCGTATTAGGACAGGGGTATGGCTACACCTTC
-	TRBV20-1	TRBJ2-5	-	CSVERQETQYF	TGCAGTGTAGAAAGACAAGAGACCCAGTACTTC
-	TRBV18	TRBJ2-3	-	CASSPRGVADSTDTQYF	TGTGCCAGCTCACCCCGCGGGGTAGCGGATAGCACAGATACGCAGTATTTT
-	TRBV5-4	TRBJ2-7	TRBD1	CASSLGQGIVYEQYF	TGTGCCAGCAGCTTGGGACAGGGAATAGTCTACGAGCAGTACTTC
few	TRBV7-2	TRBJ1-6	TRBD1	CASSLAGQVQSPLHF	TGTGCCAGCAGCTTAGCTGGACAGGTTCAATCACCCCTCCACTTT
-	TRBV10-3	TRBJ1-2	-	CATLTTESSYGYTF	TGTGCCACCCTAACGACAGAGTCCTCCTATGGCTACACCTTC
-	TRBV4-3	TRBJ1-2	-	CASSQGRRNGYTF	TGCGCCAGCAGCCAAGGGAGGAGGAATGGCTACACCTTC
-	TRBV12-5	TRBJ2-3	-	CASGLSRLRDTQYF	TGTGCTAGTGGTTTGAGTCGGTTGAGGGATACGCAGTATTTT
-	TRBV28	TRBJ1-4	-	CASSLEGTNEKLFF	TGTGCCAGCAGTTTGGAGGGGACTAATGAAAAACTGTTTTTT
few	TRBV29-1	TRBJ1-4	-	CSVRTGPEKLFF	TGCAGCGTCAGGACTGGGCCCGAAAAACTGTTTTTT
few	TRBV9	TRBJ2-7	-	CASSASGGYEQYF	TGTGCCAGCAGCGCCAGCGGTGGTTACGAGCAGTACTTC
-	TRBV15	TRBJ1-3	-	CATSRDLGARGNTIYF	TGTGCCACCAGCAGAGATTTGGGGGCGCGTGGAAACACCATATATTTT
-	TRBV4-2	TRBJ1-6	-	CASSQDGAAGNNSPLHF	TGTGCCAGCAGCCAAGATGGTGCGGCAGGGAATAATTCACCCCTCCACTTT
-	TRBV30	TRBJ1-1	-	CAWSGSRNTEAFF	TGTGCCTGGAGTGGCTCGAGAAACACTGAAGCTTTCTTT
-	TRBV4-2	TRBJ2-3	-	CASSHGTGTPIGTDTQYF	TGTGCCAGCAGCCATGGTACCGGGACTCCAATAGGGACAGATACGCAGTATTTT
-	TRBV7-3	TRBJ2-1	TRBD1	CASSFARGQEQFF	TGTGCCAGCAGCTTCGCGAGGGGGCAGGAGCAGTTCTTC
few	TRBV29-1	TRBJ1-2	-	CSVELRAFGYTF	TGCAGCGTTGAACTCAGGGCGTTTGGCTACACCTTC
-	TRBV5-4	TRBJ1-1	-	CASSLQENTEAFF	TGTGCCAGCAGCTTGCAGGAGAACACTGAAGCTTTCTTT
-	TRBV5-1	TRBJ2-2	-	CASSLVGGRNTGELFF	TGCGCCAGCAGCTTGGTTGGGGGCCGGAACACCGGGGAGCTGTTTTTT
-	TRBV19	TRBJ1-2	-	CASSIDNSAAANYGYTF	TGTGCCAGTAGTATAGATAATAGTGCGGCGGCTAACTATGGCTACACCTTC
few	TRBV7-2	TRBJ1-2	TRBD1	CASSFDRGHGYTF	TGTGCCAGCAGCTTCGACAGGGGGCATGGCTACACCTTC
few	TRBV11-2	TRBJ2-7	-	CASSLDSRGYEQYF	TGTGCCAGCAGCTTAGACAGTAGGGGCTACGAGCAGTACTTC
few	TRBV9	TRBJ2-2	TRBD2	CASSVLSLAGYETGELFF	TGTGCCAGCAGCGTCCTCTCCCTAGCGGGGTACGAAACCGGGGAGCTGTTTTTT
-	TRBV5-6	TRBJ1-2	-	CASSSAKTVYTF	TGTGCCAGCAGCTCCGCGAAAACTGTTTACACCTTC
-	TRBV9	TRBJ2-1	TRBD2	CASSASGSSYNEQFF	TGTGCCAGCAGCGCTAGCGGTAGCTCCTACAATGAGCAGTTCTTC
-	TRBV7-2	TRBJ2-2	-	CASSLLDPSTGELFF	TGTGCCAGCAGCTTACTAGACCCCTCGACCGGGGAGCTGTTTTTT
once	TRBV5-6	TRBJ2-2	-	CASSLELAGTGELFF	TGTGCCAGCAGCTTGGAGTTGGCAGGGACCGGGGAGCTGTTTTTT
few	TRBV28	TRBJ2-4	TRBD1	CASSLETGLGDIQYF	TGTGCCAGCAGTTTAGAGACAGGGCTGGGGGACATTCAGTACTTC
-	TRBV4-2	TRBJ2-3	TRBD1	CASRNDRDREDTQYF	TGTGCCAGCAGAAATGACCGGGACAGGGAAGATACGCAGTATTTT
-	TRBV7-2	TRBJ2-3	-	CASSLAMTVKDTQYF	TGTGCCAGCAGCTTAGCTATGACTGTAAAAGATACGCAGTATTTT
-	TRBV4-1	TRBJ2-2	-	CASSPPGMWKTGELFF	TGCGCCAGCAGCCCGCCGGGGATGTGGAAGACCGGGGAGCTGTTTTTT
-	TRBV5-4	TRBJ2-7	-	CASSSARAYEQYF	TGTGCCAGCAGCAGTGCCAGGGCCTACGAGCAGTACTTC